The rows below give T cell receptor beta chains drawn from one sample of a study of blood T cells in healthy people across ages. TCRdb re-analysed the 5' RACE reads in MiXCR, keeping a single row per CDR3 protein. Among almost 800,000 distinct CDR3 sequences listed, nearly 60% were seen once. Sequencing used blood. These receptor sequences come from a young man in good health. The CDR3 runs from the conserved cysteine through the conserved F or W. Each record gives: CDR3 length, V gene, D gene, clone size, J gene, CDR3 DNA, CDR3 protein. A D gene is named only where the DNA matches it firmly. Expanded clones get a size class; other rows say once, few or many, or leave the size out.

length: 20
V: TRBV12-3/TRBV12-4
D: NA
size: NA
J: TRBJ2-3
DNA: NA
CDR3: CASSYLANVLTFGAGDTQYF

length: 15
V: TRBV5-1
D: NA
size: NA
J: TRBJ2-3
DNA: TGCGCCAGCAGCTTGGTAGACGATCCAACAGATACGCAGTATTTT
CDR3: CASSLVDDPTDTQYF

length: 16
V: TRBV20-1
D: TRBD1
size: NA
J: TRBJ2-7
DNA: TGCAGTGCGAGTGGGGTAGCTACAGGGACAGGTTACGAGCAGTACTTC
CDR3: CSASGVATGTGYEQYF

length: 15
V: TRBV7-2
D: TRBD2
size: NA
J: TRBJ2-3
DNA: TGTGCCAGCAGCCCAGGACTAGCGCACACAGATACGCAGTATTTT
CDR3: CASSPGLAHTDTQYF

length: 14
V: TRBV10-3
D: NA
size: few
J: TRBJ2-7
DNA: TGTGCCATCAGGTCGTCGACAGACTCCTACGAGCAGTACTTC
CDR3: CAIRSSTDSYEQYF

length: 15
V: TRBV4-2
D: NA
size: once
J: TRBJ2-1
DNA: TGTGCCAGCAGCCAAGGGCAAGCGGCCTACAATGAGCAGTTCTTC
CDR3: CASSQGQAAYNEQFF

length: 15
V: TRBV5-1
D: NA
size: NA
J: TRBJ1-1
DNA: TGCGCCAGCAGCCTTGGGTACAGAGAGAACACTGAAGCTTTCTTT
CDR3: CASSLGYRENTEAFF

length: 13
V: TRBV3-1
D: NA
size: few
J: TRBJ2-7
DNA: TGTGCCAGCAGCCAAGGGGCAGGGACCGAGCAGTACTTC
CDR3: CASSQGAGTEQYF

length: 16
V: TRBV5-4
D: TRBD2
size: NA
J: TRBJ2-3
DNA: TGTGCCAGCAGCTTGGCGCTAGCGGGGGATTCCGATACGCAGTATTTT
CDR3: CASSLALAGDSDTQYF

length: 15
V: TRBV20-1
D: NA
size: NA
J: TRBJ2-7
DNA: TGCAGTGCTATTAATGCGGGGGCAGGGAACTACGAGCAGTACTTC
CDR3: CSAINAGAGNYEQYF

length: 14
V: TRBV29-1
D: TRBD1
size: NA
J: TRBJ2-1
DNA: TGCAGCGTTGGAAGGGGACAGGGAGGTAATGAGCAGTTCTTC
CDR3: CSVGRGQGGNEQFF

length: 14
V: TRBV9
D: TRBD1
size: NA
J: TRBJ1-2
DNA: TGTGCCAGCAGCGTAGGGAGGGGGCTGGAAGGCTACACCTTC
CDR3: CASSVGRGLEGYTF

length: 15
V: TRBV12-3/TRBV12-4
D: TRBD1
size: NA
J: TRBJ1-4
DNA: TGTGCCAGCAGACTAACTCGGACAGGGGGCGAAAAACTGTTTTTT
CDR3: CASRLTRTGGEKLFF

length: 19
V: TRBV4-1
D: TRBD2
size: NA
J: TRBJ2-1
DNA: TGCGCCAGCAGCCAAGAATGGGGGGGAGGCGGGAGAGCCTACAATGAGCAGTTCTTC
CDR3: CASSQEWGGGGRAYNEQFF

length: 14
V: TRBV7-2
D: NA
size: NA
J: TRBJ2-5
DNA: TGTGCCAGCAGCCCGGCGGACAGTCAAGAGACCCAGTACTTC
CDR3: CASSPADSQETQYF

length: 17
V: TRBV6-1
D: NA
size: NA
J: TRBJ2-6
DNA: TGTGCCAGCAGCCGGCTGGACAGCCTCTCTGGGGCCAACGTCCTGACTTTC
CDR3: CASSRLDSLSGANVLTF

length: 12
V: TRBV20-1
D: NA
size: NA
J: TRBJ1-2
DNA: TGCAGTGCTAGAGTGAGATTCCGTGGCTACACCTTC
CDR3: CSARVRFRGYTF

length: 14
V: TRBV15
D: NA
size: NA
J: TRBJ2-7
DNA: TGTGCCACCAGCAAGACCCCCAGCGGATACGAGCAGTACTTC
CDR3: CATSKTPSGYEQYF

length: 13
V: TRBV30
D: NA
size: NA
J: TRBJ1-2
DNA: TGTGCCTGGCAGAAAGGGGGTAACTATGGCTACACCTTC
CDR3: CAWQKGGNYGYTF

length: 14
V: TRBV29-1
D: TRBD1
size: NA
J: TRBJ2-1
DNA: TGCAGCGTTGAAAGGGGGCGGGCCGACGGTGAGCAGTTCTTC
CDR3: CSVERGRADGEQFF

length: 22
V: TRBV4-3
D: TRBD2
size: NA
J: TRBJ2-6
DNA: TGCGCCAGCAGCCAAGATTCATGGCTAGCGGGAGTAGGGAACTCTGGGGCCAACGTCCTGACTTTC
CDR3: CASSQDSWLAGVGNSGANVLTF

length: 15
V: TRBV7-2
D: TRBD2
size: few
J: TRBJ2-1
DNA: TGTGCCAGCAGCTTAAACCCGGGAGGCAGTTTTGAGCAGTTCTTC
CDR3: CASSLNPGGSFEQFF

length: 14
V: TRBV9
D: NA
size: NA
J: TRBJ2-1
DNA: TGTGCCAGCAGCGTAGCTTCAAGCTACAATGAGCAGTTCTTC
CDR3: CASSVASSYNEQFF

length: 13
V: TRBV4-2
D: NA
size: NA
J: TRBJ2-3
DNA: TGTGCCAGCAGTGGGGCCAAGGCAGATACGCAGTATTTT
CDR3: CASSGAKADTQYF

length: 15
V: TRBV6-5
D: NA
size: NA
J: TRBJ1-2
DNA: TGTGCCAGCAGGATACATCTGGACAGAGGCTATGACTACACCTTC
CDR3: CASRIHLDRGYDYTF

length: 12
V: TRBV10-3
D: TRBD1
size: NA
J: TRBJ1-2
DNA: TGTGCCATATTAACAGGGGATAATGGCTACACCTTC
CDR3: CAILTGDNGYTF

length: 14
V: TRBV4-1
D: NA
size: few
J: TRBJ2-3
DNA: TGCGCCAGCAGCGTACGGACCCTCACAGATACGCAGTATTTT
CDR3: CASSVRTLTDTQYF

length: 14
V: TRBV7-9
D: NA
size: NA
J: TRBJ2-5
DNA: TGTGCCAGCAGCCTCACCAACCACAGGGAGACCCAGTACTTC
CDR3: CASSLTNHRETQYF

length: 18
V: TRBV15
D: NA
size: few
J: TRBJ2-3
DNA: TGTGCCACCAGCACCGACGATTCACCGGGACGAAGCACAGATACGCAGTATTTT
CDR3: CATSTDDSPGRSTDTQYF

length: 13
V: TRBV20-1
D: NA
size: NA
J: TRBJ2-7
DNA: TGCAGTGCTGACAGCCCATCAACCTACGAGCAGTACTTC
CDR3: CSADSPSTYEQYF

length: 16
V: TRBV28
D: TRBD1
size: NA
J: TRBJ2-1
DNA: TGTGCCAGCAGTACCCCCGGAACAGGGGCGTTCAATAAGCAGTTCTTC
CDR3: CASSTPGTGAFNKQFF

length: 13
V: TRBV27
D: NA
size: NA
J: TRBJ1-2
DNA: TGTGCCAGCAGTTTACAGGGTTCCGGTGGCTACACCTTC
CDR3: CASSLQGSGGYTF

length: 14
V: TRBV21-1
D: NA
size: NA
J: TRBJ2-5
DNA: TGTGCCAGCAGCAAATACCCAGGGGTCGAGACCCAGTACTTC
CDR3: CASSKYPGVETQYF

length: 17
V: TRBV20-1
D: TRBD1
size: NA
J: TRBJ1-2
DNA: TGCAGTGCAACTCCGCGGACAGGGGTTTATCCTAACTATGGCTACACCTTC
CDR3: CSATPRTGVYPNYGYTF

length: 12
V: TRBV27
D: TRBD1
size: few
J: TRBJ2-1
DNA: TGTGCCAGCGGACCCAGGGGGCTCAAGCAGTTCTTC
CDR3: CASGPRGLKQFF

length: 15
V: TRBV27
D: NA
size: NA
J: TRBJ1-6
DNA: TGTGCCAGCAGTTTAGGGCCGGTTACGAATTCACCCCTCCACTTT
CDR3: CASSLGPVTNSPLHF

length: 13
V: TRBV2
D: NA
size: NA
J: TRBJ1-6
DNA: TGTGCCAGCCGGGACACCCATAATTCACCCCTCCACTTT
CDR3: CASRDTHNSPLHF

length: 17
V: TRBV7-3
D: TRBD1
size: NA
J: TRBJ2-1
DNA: TGTGCCAGCAACTTAAGGACAGGCGGTTCCTCCTACAATGAACAGTTCTTC
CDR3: CASNLRTGGSSYNEQFF

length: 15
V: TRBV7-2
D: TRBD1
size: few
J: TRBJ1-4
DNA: TGTGCCAGCAGCATAGGGGACAGAAAAAATGAAAAACTGTTTTTT
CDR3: CASSIGDRKNEKLFF

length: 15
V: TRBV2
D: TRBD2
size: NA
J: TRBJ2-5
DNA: TGTGCCAGCAGTGACCCGGGACTAGGATCGGGAGAGCAGTACTTC
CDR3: CASSDPGLGSGEQYF

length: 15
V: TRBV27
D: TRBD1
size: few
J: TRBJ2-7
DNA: TGTGCCAGCAGTGTCGGGACAGGGGTACCCTACGAGCAGTACTTC
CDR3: CASSVGTGVPYEQYF

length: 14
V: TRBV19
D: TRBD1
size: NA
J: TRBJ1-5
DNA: TGTGCCAGTACCGAGGACAGGAACAATCAGCCCCAGCATTTT
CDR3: CASTEDRNNQPQHF

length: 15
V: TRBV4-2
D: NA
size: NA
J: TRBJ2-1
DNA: TGTGCCAGCAGCCCCCCAGGTCGTGTTGCCCATGAGCAGTTCTTC
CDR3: CASSPPGRVAHEQFF

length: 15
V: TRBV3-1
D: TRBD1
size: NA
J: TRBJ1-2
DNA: TGTGCCAGCAGCCAGCGCAGGGGGCAGAACTATGGCTACACCTTC
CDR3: CASSQRRGQNYGYTF

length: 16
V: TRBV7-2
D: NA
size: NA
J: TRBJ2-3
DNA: TGTGCCAGCAGCTTAGTTCCGGGGAGCTTCACAGATACGCAGTATTTT
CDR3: CASSLVPGSFTDTQYF

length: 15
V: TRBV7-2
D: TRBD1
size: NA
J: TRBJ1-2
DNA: TGTGCCAGCAGCTTTGTCCAAAGGGACAGGGACGGCTACACCTTC
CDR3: CASSFVQRDRDGYTF

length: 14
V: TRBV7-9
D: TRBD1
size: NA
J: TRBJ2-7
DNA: TGTGCCAGCAGCTTATTCCAGGGGGCGGACGAGCAGTACTTC
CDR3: CASSLFQGADEQYF

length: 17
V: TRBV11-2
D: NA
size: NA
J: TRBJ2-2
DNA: TGTGCCAGCAGCTTAAATAGGGCTAGCATCAATCCCGGGGAGCTGTTTTTT
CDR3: CASSLNRASINPGELFF

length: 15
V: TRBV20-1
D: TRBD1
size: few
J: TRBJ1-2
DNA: TGCAGTGCTAGTACGGGACAGGGGGGACCCTATGGCTACACCTTC
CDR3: CSASTGQGGPYGYTF

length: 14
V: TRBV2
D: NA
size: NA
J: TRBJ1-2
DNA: TGTGCCAGCAGCGCGCAGGGCTCCGACTATGGCTACACCTTC
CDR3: CASSAQGSDYGYTF

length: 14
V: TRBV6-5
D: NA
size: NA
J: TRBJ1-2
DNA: TGTGCCAGCAGTTCCAGTCTCGGTGACTACGGCTACACCTTC
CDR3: CASSSSLGDYGYTF

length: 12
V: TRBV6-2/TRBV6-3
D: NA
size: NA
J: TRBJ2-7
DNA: TGTGCCAGCAGTTACAGGCAGGTTGAGCAGTACTTC
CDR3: CASSYRQVEQYF

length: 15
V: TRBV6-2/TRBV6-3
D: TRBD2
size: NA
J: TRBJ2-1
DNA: TGTGCCGGCAGGACAAGGACCTTACAGCGGGGTGAGCAGTTCTTC
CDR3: CAGRTRTLQRGEQFF

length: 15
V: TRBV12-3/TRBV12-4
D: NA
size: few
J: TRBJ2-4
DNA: TGTGCCAGCAGTTTTAAGTCGCTAGCCAAAAACATTCAGTACTTC
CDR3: CASSFKSLAKNIQYF

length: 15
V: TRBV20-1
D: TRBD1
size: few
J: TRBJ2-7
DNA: TGCAGTGCTACCGACAGGGGAGTATTTAGGTACGAGCAGTACTTC
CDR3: CSATDRGVFRYEQYF